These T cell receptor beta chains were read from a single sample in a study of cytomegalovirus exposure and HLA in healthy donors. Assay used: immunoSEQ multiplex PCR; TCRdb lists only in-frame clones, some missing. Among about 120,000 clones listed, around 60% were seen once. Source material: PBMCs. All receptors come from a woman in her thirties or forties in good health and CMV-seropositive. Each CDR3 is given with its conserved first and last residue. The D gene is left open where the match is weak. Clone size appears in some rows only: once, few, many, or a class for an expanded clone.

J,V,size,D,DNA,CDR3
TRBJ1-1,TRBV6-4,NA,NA,TGTGCCAGCAGCCCAGACTGGATGAACACTGAAGCTTTCTTT,CASSPDWMNTEAFF
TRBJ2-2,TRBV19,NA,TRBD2,TGTGCCAGTAGTACCAGAGGACTAGCGGCCTCCGCCGGGGAGCTGTTTTTT,CASSTRGLAASAGELFF
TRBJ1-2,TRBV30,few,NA,TGTGCCTGGATCCCAGGGTTGAGCTATGGCTACACCTTC,CAWIPGLSYGYTF
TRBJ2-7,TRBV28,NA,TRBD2,TGTGCCAGCAGTCTGGGAGGACTAGCGGGAGGCCTCTCCTACGAGCAGTACTTC,CASSLGGLAGGLSYEQYF
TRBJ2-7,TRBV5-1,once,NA,TGCGCCAGCAGAGGACTTTTGGGTTCCTACGAGCAGTACTTC,CASRGLLGSYEQYF
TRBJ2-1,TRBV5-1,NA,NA,TGCGCCAGCTCAGGGGGGCCCGCCTACAATGAGCAGTTCTTC,CASSGGPAYNEQFF
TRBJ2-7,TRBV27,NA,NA,TGTGCCAGCAGTTTGTACGCTAATCCCCACGAGCAGTACTTC,CASSLYANPHEQYF
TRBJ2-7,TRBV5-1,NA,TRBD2,TGCGCCAGCAGCTATACTAGCGGGGCATACGAGCAGTACTTC,CASSYTSGAYEQYF
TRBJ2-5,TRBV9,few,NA,TGTGCCAGCAGCGCCTACACCGCACTCGGGGAGACCCAGTACTTC,CASSAYTALGETQYF
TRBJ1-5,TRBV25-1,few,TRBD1,TGTGCCAGCAGTGAAGGGACAGGGGTCGGACAGCCCCAGCATTTT,CASSEGTGVGQPQHF
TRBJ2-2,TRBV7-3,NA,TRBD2,TGTGCCAGCAGCGTCGGACTAGCGGGAGAAGCCGGGGAGCTGTTTTTT,CASSVGLAGEAGELFF
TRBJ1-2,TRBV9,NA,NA,TGTGCCAGCAGCGTAGGGGGCCTTTATGGCTACACCTTC,CASSVGGLYGYTF
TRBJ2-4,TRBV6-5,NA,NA,TGTGCCAGCAGTGGACTAAGAGAAGCCAAAAACATTCAGTACTTC,CASSGLREAKNIQYF
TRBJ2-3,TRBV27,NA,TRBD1,TGTGCCAGCAGTTTCTTAATGACAGGGGGGAGGTTTGGTTACACAGATACGCAGTATTTT,CASSFLMTGGRFGYTDTQYF
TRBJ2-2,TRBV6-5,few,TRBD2,TGTGCCAGCAGCCCCGGGACTAGCGCCGGGGAGCTGTTTTTT,CASSPGTSAGELFF
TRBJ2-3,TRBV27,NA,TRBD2,TGTGCCAGCAGTCTAACTTTGACGGGAGGGCCGACAGATACGCAGTATTTT,CASSLTLTGGPTDTQYF
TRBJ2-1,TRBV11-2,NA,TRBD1,TGTGCCAGCAGCTTATCTAACAGGGGCAATGAGCAGTTCTTC,CASSLSNRGNEQFF
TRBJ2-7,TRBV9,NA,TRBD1,TGTGCCAGCAGCCTGGGACAGGGGATCAACGAGCAGTACTTC,CASSLGQGINEQYF
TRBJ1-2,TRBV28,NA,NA,TGTGCCAGCAGTCAACCCGTCGGAGGGATGGATGGCTACACCTTC,CASSQPVGGMDGYTF
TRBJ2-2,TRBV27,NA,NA,TGTGCCAGTTCGACGCAGGGCGACTCGAACACCGGGGAGCTGTTTTTT,CASSTQGDSNTGELFF
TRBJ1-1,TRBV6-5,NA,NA,TGTGCCAGCAGCCGAGGCCTAAACACTGAAGCTTTCTTT,CASSRGLNTEAFF
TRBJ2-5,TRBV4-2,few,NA,TGTGCCAGCAGCCAAGAGGATCGGCTTCTCGGCGGGCCCCAAGAGACCCAGTACTTC,CASSQEDRLLGGPQETQYF
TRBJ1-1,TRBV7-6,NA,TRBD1,TGTGCCAGCAGCCGATTAGGACAGGGGAGGGCAAACACTGAAGCTTTCTTT,CASSRLGQGRANTEAFF
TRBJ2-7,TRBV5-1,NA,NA,TGCGCCAGCAGCTCCCCGCCGGGCGAGCAGTACTTC,CASSSPPGEQYF
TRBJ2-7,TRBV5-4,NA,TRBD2,TGTGCCAGCAGCTTGAGGACTAGGGCCTCCTACGAGCAGTACTTC,CASSLRTRASYEQYF
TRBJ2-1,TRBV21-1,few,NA,TGTGCCAGCAGCAACCCCCCAGATTTCTTC,CASSNPPDFF
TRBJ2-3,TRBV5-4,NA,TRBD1,TGTGCCAGCAGCTCACGACAGGGGAGAAGCACAGATACGCAGTATTTT,CASSSRQGRSTDTQYF
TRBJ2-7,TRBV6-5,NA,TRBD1,TGTGCCACCTGGCGGGACAGGGACAACGAGCAGTACTTC,CATWRDRDNEQYF
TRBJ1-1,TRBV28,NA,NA,TGTGCCAGCAGTTCGACCGGTACAGGTAAACGAGCTTTCTTT,CASSSTGTGKRAFF
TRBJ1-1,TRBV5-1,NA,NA,TGCGCCAGCAGCTTAACGGGACACGCTGAGAACACTGAAGCTTTCTTT,CASSLTGHAENTEAFF
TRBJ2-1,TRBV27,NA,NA,TGTGCCAGCAGTTTTGGCCGGTTGACTAGTTCCCACAATGAGCAGTTCTTC,CASSFGRLTSSHNEQFF
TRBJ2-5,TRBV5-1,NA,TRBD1,TGCGCCAGCAGTGGGCCGGACAGGGGGCAAGAGACCCAGTACTTC,CASSGPDRGQETQYF
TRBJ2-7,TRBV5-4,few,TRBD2,TGTGCCAGCAGCTTGGTCGCTAGCGGGAGCCTACAGTACTTC,CASSLVASGSLQYF
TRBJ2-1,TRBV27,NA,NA,TGTGCCAGCAGTAAGAAGGAGGCGGATGAGCAGTTCTTC,CASSKKEADEQFF
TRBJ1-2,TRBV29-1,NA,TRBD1,TGCAGCGTCCAACCGACAGGGGAGGGCTATGGCTACACCTTC,CSVQPTGEGYGYTF
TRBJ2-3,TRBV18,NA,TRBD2,TGTGCCAGCCAGATACTAGCGGGGCCAGATACGCAGTATTTT,CASQILAGPDTQYF
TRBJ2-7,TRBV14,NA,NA,TGTGCCAGCAGCTTCCATCCCTACGAGCAGTACTTC,CASSFHPYEQYF
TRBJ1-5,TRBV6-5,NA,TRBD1,TGTGCCAGCAGGACAGGGAGAAATCAGCCCCAGCATTTT,CASRTGRNQPQHF